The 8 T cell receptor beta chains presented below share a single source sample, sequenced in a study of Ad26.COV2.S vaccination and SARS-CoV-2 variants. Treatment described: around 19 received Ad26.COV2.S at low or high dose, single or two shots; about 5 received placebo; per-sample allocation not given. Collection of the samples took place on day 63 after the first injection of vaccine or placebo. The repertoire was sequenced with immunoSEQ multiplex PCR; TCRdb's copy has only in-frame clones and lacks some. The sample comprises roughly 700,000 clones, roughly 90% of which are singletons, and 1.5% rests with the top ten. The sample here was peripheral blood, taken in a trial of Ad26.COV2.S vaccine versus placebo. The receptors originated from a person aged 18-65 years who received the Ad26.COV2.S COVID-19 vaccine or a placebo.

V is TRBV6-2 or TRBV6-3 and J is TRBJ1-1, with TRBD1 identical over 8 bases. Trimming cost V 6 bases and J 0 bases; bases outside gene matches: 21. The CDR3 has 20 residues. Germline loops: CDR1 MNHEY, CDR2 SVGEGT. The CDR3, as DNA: TGTGCCAGCAGCCGCGCCGGGACAGGCTTCCTTGGACACATGAACACTGAAGCTTTCTTT. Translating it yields CASSRAGTGFLGHMNTEAFF.

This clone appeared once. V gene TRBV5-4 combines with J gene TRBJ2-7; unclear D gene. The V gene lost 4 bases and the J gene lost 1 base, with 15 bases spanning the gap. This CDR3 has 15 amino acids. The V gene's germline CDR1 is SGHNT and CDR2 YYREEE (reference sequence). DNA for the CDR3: TGTGCCAGCAGCACCGGATCGCTTGGGTCCTACGAGCAGTACTTC. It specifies CASSTGSLGSYEQYF. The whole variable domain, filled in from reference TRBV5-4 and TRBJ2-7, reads ETGVTQSPTHLIKTRGQQVTLRCSSQSGHNTVSWYQQALGQGPQFIFQYYREEENGRGNFPPRFSGLQFPNYSSELNVNALELDDSALYLCASSTGSLGSYEQYFGPGTRLTVT.

Here the CDR3 DNA reads TGTGCCAGCAGCCTATGGACAGGCAGCACTGAAGCTTTCTTT. This translates into CASSLWTGSTEAFF. The V gene is TRBV6-6, the J gene TRBJ1-1, with TRBD1 matching 7 bases. J gave up 4 bases and V 6 bases, and 8 bases lay outside the gene matches. Germline lookup yields CDR1 MNHNY and CDR2 SVGAGI (reference sequence). CDR3 length: 14 residues.

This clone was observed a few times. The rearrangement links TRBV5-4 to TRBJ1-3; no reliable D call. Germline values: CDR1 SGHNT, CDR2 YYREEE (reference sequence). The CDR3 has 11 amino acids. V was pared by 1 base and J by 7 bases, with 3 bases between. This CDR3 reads CASSLSNTIYF. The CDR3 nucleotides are TGTGCCAGCAGCTTGAGCAACACCATATATTTT.

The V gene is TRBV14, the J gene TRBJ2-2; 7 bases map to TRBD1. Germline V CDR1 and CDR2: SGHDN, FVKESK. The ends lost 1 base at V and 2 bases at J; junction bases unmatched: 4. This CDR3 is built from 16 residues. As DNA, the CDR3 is TGTGCCAGCAGCCAAGTACAGGGGATCAACACCGGGGAGCTGTTTTTT. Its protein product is CASSQVQGINTGELFF.

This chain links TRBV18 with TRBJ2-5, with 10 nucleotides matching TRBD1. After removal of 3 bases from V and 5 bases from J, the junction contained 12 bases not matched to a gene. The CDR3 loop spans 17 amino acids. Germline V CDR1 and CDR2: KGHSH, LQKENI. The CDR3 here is CASSPTGGAAWVETQYF. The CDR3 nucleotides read TGTGCCAGCTCACCGACAGGGGGCGCTGCGTGGGTGGAGACCCAGTACTTC.

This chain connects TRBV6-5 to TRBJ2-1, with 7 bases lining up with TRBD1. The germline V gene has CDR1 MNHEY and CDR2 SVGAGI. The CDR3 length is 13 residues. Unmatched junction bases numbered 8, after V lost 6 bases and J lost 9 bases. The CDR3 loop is CASRRTGAVEQFF. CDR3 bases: TGTGCCAGCAGGCGAACAGGGGCGGTTGAGCAGTTCTTC.

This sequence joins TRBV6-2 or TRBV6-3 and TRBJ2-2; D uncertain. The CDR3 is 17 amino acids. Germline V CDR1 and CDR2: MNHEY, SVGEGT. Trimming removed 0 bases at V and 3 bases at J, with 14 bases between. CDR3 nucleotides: TGTGCCAGCAGTTACTCGAATAAGGCTGGGGACACCGGGGAGCTGTTTTTT. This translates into CASSYSNKAGDTGELFF.